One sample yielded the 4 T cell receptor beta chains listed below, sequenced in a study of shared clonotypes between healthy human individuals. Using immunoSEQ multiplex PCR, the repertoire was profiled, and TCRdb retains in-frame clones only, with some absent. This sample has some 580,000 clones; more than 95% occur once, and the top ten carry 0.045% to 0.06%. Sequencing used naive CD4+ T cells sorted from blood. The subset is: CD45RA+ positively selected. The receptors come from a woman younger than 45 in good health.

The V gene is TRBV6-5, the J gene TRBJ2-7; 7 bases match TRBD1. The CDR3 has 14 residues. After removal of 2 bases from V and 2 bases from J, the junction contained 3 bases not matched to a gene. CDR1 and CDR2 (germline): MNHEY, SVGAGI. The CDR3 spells CASSYRDRAYEQYF. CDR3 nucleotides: TGTGCCAGCAGTTACCGGGACAGAGCCTACGAGCAGTACTTC.

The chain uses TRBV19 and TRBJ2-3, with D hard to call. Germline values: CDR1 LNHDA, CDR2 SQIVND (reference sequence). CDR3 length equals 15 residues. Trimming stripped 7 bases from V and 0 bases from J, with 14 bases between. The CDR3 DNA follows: TGTGCCAGTAAGCTGGGCGCCTTTAGCACAGATACGCAGTATTTT. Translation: CASKLGAFSTDTQYF.

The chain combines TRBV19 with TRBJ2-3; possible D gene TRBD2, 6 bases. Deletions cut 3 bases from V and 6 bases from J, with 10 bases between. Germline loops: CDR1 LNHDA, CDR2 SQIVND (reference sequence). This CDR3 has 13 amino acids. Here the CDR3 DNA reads TGTGCCAGTAGTATTTCAGGGAGGGATACGCAGTATTTT. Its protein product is CASSISGRDTQYF.

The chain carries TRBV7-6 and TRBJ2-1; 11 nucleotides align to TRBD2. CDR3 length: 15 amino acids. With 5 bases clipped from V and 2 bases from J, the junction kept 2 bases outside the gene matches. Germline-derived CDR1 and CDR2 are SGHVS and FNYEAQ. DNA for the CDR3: TGTGCCAGCAGCATACTAGCGGGAGCCTACAATGAGCAGTTCTTC. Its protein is CASSILAGAYNEQFF.